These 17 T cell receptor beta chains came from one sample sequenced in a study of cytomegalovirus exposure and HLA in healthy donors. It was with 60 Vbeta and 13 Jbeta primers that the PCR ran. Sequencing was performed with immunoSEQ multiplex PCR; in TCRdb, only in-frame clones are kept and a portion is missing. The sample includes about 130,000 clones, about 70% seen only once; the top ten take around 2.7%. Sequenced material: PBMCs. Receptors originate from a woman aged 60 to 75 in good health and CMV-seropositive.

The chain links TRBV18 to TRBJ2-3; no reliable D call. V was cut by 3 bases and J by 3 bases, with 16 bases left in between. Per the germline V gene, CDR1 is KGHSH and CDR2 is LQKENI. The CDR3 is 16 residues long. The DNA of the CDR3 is TGTGCCAGCTCACCCGTTGACGGAGCAGTAACAGATACGCAGTATTTT. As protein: CASSPVDGAVTDTQYF.

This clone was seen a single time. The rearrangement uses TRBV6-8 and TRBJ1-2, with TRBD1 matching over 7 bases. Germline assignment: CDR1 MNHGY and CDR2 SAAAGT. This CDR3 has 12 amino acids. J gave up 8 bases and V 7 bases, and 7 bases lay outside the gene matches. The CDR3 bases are TGTGCCAGCACCCGGGACAGATTGGGCTACACCTTC. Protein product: CASTRDRLGYTF.

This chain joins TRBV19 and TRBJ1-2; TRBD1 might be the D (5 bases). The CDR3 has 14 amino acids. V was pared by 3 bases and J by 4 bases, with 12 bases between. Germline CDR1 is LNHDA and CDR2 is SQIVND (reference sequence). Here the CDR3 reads CASSIDRSIYGYTF. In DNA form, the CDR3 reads TGTGCCAGTAGTATCGACAGAAGTATCTATGGCTACACCTTC.

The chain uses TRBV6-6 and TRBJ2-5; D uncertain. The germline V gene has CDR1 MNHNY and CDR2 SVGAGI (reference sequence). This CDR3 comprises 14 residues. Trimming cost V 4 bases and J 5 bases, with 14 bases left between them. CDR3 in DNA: TGTGCCAGCAGTTCTATCTCGGGTCTGGAGACCCAGTACTTC. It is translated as CASSSISGLETQYF.

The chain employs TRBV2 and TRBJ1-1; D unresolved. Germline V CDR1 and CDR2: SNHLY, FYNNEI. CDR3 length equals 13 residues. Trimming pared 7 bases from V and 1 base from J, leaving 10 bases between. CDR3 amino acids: CASKLDWNTEAFF. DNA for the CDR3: TGTGCCAGCAAGCTTGACTGGAACACTGAAGCTTTCTTT.

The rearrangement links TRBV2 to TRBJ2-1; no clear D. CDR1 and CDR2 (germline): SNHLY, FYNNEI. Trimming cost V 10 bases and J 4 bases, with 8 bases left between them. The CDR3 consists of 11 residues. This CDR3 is CATQNYNEQFF. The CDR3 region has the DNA TGTGCCACGCAGAATTACAATGAGCAGTTCTTC.

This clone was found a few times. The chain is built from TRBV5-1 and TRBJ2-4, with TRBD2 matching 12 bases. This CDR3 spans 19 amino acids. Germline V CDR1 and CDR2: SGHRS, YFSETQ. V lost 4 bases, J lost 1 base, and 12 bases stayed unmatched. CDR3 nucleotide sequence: TGCGCCAGCAGCCCCTGGGCTAGCGGGGGGGCGGGGGCCAAAAACATTCAGTACTTC. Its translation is CASSPWASGGAGAKNIQYF.

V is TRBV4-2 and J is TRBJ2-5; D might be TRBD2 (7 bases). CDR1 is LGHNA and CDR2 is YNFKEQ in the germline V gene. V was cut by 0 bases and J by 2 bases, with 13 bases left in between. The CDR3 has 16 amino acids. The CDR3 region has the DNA TGTGCCAGCAGCCAAGAAGGCGGGGGCCGACAAGAGACCCAGTACTTC. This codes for CASSQEGGGRQETQYF.

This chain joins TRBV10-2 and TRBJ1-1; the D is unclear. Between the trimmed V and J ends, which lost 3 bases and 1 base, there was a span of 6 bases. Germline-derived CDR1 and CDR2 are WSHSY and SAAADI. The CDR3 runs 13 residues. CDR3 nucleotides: TGCGCCAGCAGTGAACACCCGAACACTGAAGCTTTCTTT. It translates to CASSEHPNTEAFF.

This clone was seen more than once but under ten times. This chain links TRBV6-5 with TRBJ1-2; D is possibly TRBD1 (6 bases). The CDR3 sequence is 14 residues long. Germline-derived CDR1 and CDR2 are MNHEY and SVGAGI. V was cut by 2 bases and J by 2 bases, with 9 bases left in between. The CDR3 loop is CASSYLDRNYGYTF. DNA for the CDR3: TGTGCCAGCAGTTACCTGGACAGAAACTATGGCTACACCTTC.

The DNA of the CDR3 is TGTGCCAGCAGCTTAATCGTAGTCAATGCCGGGGAGCTGTTTTTT. This encodes CASSLIVVNAGELFF. The chain uses TRBV11-2 and TRBJ2-2; D is uncertain. CDR1 and CDR2 (germline): SGHAT, FQNNGV. This CDR3 spans 15 amino acids. The V end was cut by 2 bases, the J end by 6 bases, with 13 bases between.

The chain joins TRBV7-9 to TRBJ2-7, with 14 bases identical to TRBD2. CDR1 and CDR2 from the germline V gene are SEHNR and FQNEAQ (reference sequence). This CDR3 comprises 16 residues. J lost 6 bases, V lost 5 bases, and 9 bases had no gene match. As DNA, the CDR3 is TGTGCCAGCAGCGCTAGGGGACTAGCGGGGGCATCCGAGCAGTACTTC. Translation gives CASSARGLAGASEQYF.

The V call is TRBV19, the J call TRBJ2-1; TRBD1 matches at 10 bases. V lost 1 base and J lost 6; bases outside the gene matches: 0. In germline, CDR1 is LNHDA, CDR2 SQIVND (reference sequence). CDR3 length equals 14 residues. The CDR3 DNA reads TGTGCCAGTAGTATAGGGACAGGGGGCAATGAGCAGTTCTTC. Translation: CASSIGTGGNEQFF.

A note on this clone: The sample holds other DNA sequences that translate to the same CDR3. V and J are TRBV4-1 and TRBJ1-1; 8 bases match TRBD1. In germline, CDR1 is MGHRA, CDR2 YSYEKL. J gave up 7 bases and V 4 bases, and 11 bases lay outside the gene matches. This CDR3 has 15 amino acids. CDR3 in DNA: TGCGCCAGCAGCCCACTCGGGACAGGACGGGTTGAAGCTTTCTTT. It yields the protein CASSPLGTGRVEAFF.

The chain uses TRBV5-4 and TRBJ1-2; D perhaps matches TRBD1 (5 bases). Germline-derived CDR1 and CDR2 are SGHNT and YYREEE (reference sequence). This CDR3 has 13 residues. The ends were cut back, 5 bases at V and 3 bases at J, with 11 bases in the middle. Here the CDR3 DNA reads TGTGCCAGCAGGACTAGGGGATACTATGGCTACACCTTC. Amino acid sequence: CASRTRGYYGYTF.

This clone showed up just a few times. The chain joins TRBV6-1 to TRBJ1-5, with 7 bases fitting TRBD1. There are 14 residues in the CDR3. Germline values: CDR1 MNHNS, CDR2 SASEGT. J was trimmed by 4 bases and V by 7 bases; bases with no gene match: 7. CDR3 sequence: CASKSGQENQPQHF. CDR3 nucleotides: TGTGCCAGCAAGAGTGGACAGGAGAATCAGCCCCAGCATTTT.

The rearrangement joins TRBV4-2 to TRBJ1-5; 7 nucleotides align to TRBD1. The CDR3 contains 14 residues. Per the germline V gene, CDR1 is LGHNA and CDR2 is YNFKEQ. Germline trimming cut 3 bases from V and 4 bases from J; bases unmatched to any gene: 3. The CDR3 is CASSHRQGNQPQHF. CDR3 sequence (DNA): TGTGCCAGCAGCCACCGACAGGGAAATCAGCCCCAGCATTTT.